These 14 T cell receptor beta chains were all obtained from the same sample, sequenced in a study of MAIT cells during Salmonella Paratyphi A infection. Study findings and constraints: MAIT cell TRBV usage was oligoclonal, favouring TRBV20 and TRBV6, and apparently unchanged by infection.

Time point described: after infection, following antibiotic treatment. Flow cytometry identified and sorted MAIT cells as Valpha7.2+ CD161+ T cells. No antigen has been assigned to these receptors. TCRdb re-called the 5' RACE reads with MiXCR, one entry per CDR3 protein. The sample lists several hundred distinct CDR3 sequences; roughly two fifths were seen once. The sequenced sample was MAIT cells from blood, obtained at the last sampling point of the challenge study. The receptors stem from a person aged 18-70 years who was deliberately infected with Salmonella Paratyphi A in a paratyphoid fever challenge study.

This clonotype was picked up a small number of times. V and J are TRBV20-1 and TRBJ2-2; the match to TRBD1 covers 10 bases. Losses at the gene ends were 4 bases for V and 3 bases for J; bases not matched to a gene: 2. In germline, CDR1 is DFQATT, CDR2 SNEGSKA (reference sequence). The CDR3 has 14 residues. The CDR3: CSAKGTGDTGELFF. As DNA, the CDR3 is TGCAGTGCTAAGGGGACAGGGGACACCGGGGAGCTGTTTTTT.

Only a few counts were recorded for this clonotype. V and J are TRBV6-4 and TRBJ2-2; D unclear. The V gene's germline CDR1 is MRHNA and CDR2 SNTAGT. V was cut by 4 bases and J by 1 base, with 4 bases left in between. The CDR3 has 13 residues. The CDR3, as DNA: TGTGCCAGCAGTGTGGGGAACACCGGGGAGCTGTTTTTT. Its translation is CASSVGNTGELFF.

In this sample, this clonotype turned up a few times. The chain employs TRBV5-6 and TRBJ2-1; TRBD2 matches 7 bases. The trim removed 4 bases at V and 1 base at J, leaving 5 bases unmatched. The CDR3 consists of 15 residues. Germline CDR1 and CDR2: SGHDT and YYEEEE. This CDR3 is CASSHGLGSYNEQFF. The CDR3 coding sequence is TGTGCCAGCAGCCATGGACTAGGGTCCTACAATGAGCAGTTCTTC.

The chain carries TRBV5-1 and TRBJ2-2, with D perhaps given as TRBD1 or TRBD2 (5 bases each). There are 16 residues in the CDR3. V gave up 7 bases and J gave up 4 bases, with 20 bases separating them. Germline values: CDR1 SGHRS, CDR2 YFSETQ. In nucleotides, the CDR3 is TGCGCCAGCTTAAGCTCCGGGGCCCCCGGCACCGGGGAGCTGTTTTTT. As protein: CASLSSGAPGTGELFF.

Regarding this clonotype: The conserved phenylalanine or tryptophan normally closing the CDR3 is absent here, so this likely arose from a read error. The V and J genes are TRBV20-1 and TRBJ1-1; D call uncertain. Between the trimmed V and J ends, which lost 3 bases and 5 bases, there was a span of 16 bases. Germline V gene lookup returns CDR1 DFQATT and CDR2 SNEGSKA (reference sequence). This CDR3 contains 14 residues. CDR3 amino acids: CSARAGEGPTEAFL. In nucleotides, the CDR3 is TGCAGTGCTAGGGCAGGCGAAGGACCTACTGAAGCTTTCTTG.

The V and J genes are TRBV9 and TRBJ1-1; no definite D call. The V end lost 2 bases, the J end lost 5 bases, and 10 bases lay between the germline ends. Germline V gene lookup returns CDR1 SGDLS and CDR2 YYNGEE. CDR3 size: 13 residues. CDR3 sequence: CASSVSTGTEAFF. CDR3 in DNA: TGTGCCAGCAGCGTGTCGACGGGGACTGAAGCTTTCTTT.

The gene calls are TRBV6-4 and TRBJ2-2; 8 bases line up with TRBD1. The CDR3 runs 14 residues. V lost 0 bases and J lost 6; bases outside the gene matches: 0. Germline CDR1 is MRHNA and CDR2 is SNTAGT. The CDR3 DNA is TGTGCCAGCAGTGACTCGACAGGGGCCGGGGAGCTGTTTTTT. Protein product: CASSDSTGAGELFF.

The V call is TRBV29-1, the J call TRBJ2-7; D remains ambiguous. Germline CDR1 and CDR2: SQVTM and ANQGSEA. V lost 1 base and J lost 0, with 13 bases in between. The CDR3 runs to 15 residues. The CDR3 region has the DNA TGCAGCGTTGAAGGGGAAGACGCTCCCTCCTACGAGCAGTACTTC. Protein: CSVEGEDAPSYEQYF.

This chain connects TRBV19 to TRBJ1-1, with TRBD1 matching 7 bases. The V gene end was trimmed by 5 bases and the J gene end by 2 bases; junction bases not matched to a gene: 5. This CDR3 contains 14 residues. Germline values: CDR1 LNHDA, CDR2 SQIVND (reference sequence). CDR3 DNA sequence: TGTGCCAGTAGTTGGGGGACAGCCAACACTGAAGCTTTCTTT. Residues: CASSWGTANTEAFF.

Concerning this clonotype: A much larger clone lies a single base off, so this may be a read error. The final CDR3 position lacks the conserved phenylalanine or tryptophan, pointing to a likely read error. The chain is built from TRBV23-1 and TRBJ1-5; 8 bases are shared with TRBD1. TRBV23-1 is an ORF; its function is uncertain. The CDR3 is 14 residues long. V lost 6 bases to trimming and J lost 2 bases; unmatched junction nucleotides: 3. The CDR3 spells CASSQDRGNQPQHV. CDR3 bases: TGCGCCAGCAGCCAGGACAGGGGCAATCAGCCCCAGCATGTT.

By its share, this clonotype is large (0.1 to 1%). The chain has TRBV20-1 and TRBJ2-7; possible D gene TRBD2, 6 bases. The germline V and J ends were trimmed by 1 base and 0 bases, with 13 bases remaining between them. Germline loops: CDR1 DFQATT, CDR2 SNEGSKA (reference sequence). This CDR3 contains 15 residues. The CDR3, as DNA: TGCAGTGCTAGAGTCTCGAGGGAGGCCTCCTACGAGCAGTACTTC. Amino acids: CSARVSREASYEQYF.

This chain connects TRBV20-1 to TRBJ2-1; a possible D gene is TRBD2 (6 bases). Germline V lookup: CDR1 DFQATT, CDR2 SNEGSKA (reference sequence). The V end was cut by 1 base, the J end by 5 bases, with 9 bases between. The CDR3 is 13 amino acids. The CDR3 nucleotides read TGCAGTGCTAGAGCAACTAGCAACAATGAGCAGTTCTTC. It is translated as CSARATSNNEQFF.

This clonotype has only a few counts. This rearrangement joins TRBV6-4 to TRBJ2-6; no reliable D call. CDR1 is MRHNA and CDR2 is SNTAGT in the germline V gene. V was shortened by 0 bases and J by 2 bases, with 2 bases between the two germline ends. The CDR3 has 14 amino acids. CDR3 region: CASSDSTGANVLTF. CDR3 DNA: TGTGCCAGCAGTGACTCGACTGGGGCCAACGTCCTGACTTTC.

This clonotype was counted once. The rearrangement joins TRBV6-4 to TRBJ2-2; 7 bases fit TRBD2. The CDR3 totals 16 residues. From germline, CDR1 is MRHNA and CDR2 SNTAGT. Unmatched junction bases numbered 7, after V lost 4 bases and J lost 2 bases. The CDR3 is CASSGSASGNTGELFF. The CDR3 DNA is TGTGCCAGCAGTGGCTCGGCTAGCGGAAACACCGGGGAGCTGTTTTTT.